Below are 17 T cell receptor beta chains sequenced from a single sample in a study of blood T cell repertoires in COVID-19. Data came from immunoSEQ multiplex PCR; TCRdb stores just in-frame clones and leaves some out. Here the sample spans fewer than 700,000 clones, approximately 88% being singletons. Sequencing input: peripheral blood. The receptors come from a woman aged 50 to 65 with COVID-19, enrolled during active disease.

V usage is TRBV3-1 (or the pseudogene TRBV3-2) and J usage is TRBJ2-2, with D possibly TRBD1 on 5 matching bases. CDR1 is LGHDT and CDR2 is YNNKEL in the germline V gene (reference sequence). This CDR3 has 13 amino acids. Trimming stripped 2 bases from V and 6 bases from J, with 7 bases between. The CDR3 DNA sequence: TGTGCCAGCAGCCAACAGGGATCCGGGGAGCTGTTTTTT. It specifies CASSQQGSGELFF.

CDR3 protein: CSVALGRGPQHF. The CDR3 DNA sequence: TGCAGCGTCGCCTTGGGCCGGGGGCCCCAGCATTTT. This chain links TRBV29-1 with TRBJ1-5, with D unresolved. The CDR3 has 12 residues. V was pared by 6 bases and J by 9 bases, with 15 bases between. Germline CDR1 reads SQVTM; CDR2 reads ANQGSEA.

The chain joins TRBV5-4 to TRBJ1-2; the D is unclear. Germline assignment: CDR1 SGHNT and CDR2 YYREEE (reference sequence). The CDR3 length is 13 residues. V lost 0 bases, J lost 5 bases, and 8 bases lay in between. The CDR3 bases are TGTGCCAGCAGCTTGGCCGCGGGTTATGGCTACACCTTC. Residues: CASSLAAGYGYTF.

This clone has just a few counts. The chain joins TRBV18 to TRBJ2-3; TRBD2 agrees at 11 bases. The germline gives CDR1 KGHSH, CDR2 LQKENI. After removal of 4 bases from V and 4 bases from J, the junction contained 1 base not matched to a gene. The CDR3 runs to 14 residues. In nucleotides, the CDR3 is TGTGCCAGCTCACGACTAGCGGGGCCAGATACGCAGTATTTT. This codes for CASSRLAGPDTQYF.

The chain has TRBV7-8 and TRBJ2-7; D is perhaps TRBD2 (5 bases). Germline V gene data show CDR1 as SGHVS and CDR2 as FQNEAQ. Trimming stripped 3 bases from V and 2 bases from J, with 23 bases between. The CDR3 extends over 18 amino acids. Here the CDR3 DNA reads TGTGCCAGCAGCTTTTTGCAAACCGACGGGGATCGAGCCTACGAGCAGTACTTC. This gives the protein CASSFLQTDGDRAYEQYF.

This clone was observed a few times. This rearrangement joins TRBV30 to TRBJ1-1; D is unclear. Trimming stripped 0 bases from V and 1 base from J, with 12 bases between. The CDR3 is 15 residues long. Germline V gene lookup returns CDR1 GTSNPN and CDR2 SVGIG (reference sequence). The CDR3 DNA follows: TGTGCCTGGAGTGTGAGCCGGAGGTCGAACACTGAAGCTTTCTTT. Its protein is CAWSVSRRSNTEAFF.

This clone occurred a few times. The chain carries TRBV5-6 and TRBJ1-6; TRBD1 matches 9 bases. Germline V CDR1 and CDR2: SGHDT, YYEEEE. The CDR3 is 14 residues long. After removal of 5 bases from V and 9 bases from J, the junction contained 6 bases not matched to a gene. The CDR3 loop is CASSYRGHGSPLHF. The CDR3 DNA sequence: TGTGCCAGCAGTTACAGGGGGCACGGTTCACCCCTCCACTTT.

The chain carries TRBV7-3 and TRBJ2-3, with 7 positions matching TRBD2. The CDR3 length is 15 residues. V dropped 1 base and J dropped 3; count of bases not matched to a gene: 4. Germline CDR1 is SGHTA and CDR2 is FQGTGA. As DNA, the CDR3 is TGTGCCAGCAGCTTAAACCGGGGGGAGACAGATACGCAGTATTTT. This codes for CASSLNRGETDTQYF.

This chain's CDR3 is CASRRKRGFGNEQFF. Here the CDR3 DNA reads TGTGCCAGCAGACGCAAGCGGGGGTTTGGCAATGAGCAGTTCTTC. The rearrangement links TRBV6-5 to TRBJ2-1, with 8 bases lining up with TRBD2. Germline V gene lookup returns CDR1 MNHEY and CDR2 SVGAGI. After removal of 6 bases from V and 6 bases from J, the junction contained 10 bases not matched to a gene. This CDR3 spans 15 amino acids.

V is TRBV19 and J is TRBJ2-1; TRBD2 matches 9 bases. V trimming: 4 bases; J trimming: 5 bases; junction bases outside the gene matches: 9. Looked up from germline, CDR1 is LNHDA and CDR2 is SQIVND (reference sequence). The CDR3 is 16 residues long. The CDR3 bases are TGTGCCAGTAGTACCCTCGCAGCGGGGGGTAACAATGAGCAGTTCTTC. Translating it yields CASSTLAAGGNNEQFF.

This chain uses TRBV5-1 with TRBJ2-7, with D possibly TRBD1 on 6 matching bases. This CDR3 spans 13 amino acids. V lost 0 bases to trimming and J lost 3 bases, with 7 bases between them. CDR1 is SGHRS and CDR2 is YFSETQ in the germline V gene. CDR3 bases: TGCGCCAGCAGCTTGGTGACAGGCTACGAGCAGTACTTC. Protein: CASSLVTGYEQYF.

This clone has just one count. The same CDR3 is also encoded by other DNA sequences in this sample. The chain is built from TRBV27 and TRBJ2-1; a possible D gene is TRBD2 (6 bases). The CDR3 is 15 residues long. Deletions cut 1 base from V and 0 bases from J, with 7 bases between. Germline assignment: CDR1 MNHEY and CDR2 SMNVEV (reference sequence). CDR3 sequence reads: CASSLLGGSYNEQFF. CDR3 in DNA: TGTGCCAGCAGTTTATTGGGGGGCTCCTACAATGAGCAGTTCTTC.

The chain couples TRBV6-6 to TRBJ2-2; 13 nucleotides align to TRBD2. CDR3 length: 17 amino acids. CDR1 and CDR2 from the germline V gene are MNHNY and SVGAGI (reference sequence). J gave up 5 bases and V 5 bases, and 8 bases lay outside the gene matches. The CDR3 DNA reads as TGTGCCAGCAGTCGAGTCAAGGGACTAGCGGGGACCGGGGAGCTGTTTTTT. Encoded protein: CASSRVKGLAGTGELFF.

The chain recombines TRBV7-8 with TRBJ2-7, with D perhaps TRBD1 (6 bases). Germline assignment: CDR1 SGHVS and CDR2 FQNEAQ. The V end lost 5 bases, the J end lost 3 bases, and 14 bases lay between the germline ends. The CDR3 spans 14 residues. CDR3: CASSLGTSFYEQYF. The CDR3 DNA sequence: TGTGCCAGCAGCCTAGGGACATCCTTCTACGAGCAGTACTTC.

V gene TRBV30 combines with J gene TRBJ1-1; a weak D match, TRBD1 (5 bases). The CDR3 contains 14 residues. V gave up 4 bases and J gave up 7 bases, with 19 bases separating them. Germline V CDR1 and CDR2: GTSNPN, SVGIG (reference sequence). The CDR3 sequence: CAWTWSLRGSEAFF. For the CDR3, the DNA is TGTGCCTGGACTTGGTCTCTCCGGGGGAGTGAAGCTTTCTTT.

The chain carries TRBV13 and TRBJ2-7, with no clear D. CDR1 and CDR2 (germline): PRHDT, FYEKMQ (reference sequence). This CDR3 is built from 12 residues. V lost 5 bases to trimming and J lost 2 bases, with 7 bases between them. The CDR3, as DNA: TGTGCCAGCAGCCCAACGGCCTACGAGCAGTACTTC. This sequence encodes CASSPTAYEQYF.

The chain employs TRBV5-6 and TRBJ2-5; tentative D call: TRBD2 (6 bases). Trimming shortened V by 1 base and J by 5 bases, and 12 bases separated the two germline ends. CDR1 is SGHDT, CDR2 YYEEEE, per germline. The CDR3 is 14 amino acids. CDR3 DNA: TGTGCCAGCAGCTTGATTGCGGGGTCCGAGACCCAGTACTTC. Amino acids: CASSLIAGSETQYF. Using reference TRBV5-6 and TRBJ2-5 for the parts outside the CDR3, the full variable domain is DAGVTQSPTHLIKTRGQQVTLRCSPKSGHDTVSWYQQALGQGPQFIFQYYEEEERQRGNFPDRFSGHQFPNYSSELNVNALLLGDSALYLCASSLIAGSETQYFGPGTRLLVL.